A selection of T cell receptor beta chains follows, all from one sample in a study of human T cells and chemical hapten exposure. In TCRdb, the RACE reads were re-called with MiXCR into one record per CDR3 protein. The sample carries roughly 81,000 distinct CDR3 sequences, around 8.8% recorded once. Specimen: whole blood, collected in connection with sensitization to the hapten diphenylcyclopropenone (DPC). The receptor source for this set is a man aged 35-49 years with alopecia areata. Some clones in this sample may be carry-over from other donors' samples. CDR3s include the opening cysteine and the closing phenylalanine or tryptophan. Fields, in order: D gene, J gene, clone size, CDR3 length, V gene, CDR3 protein, CDR3 DNA. A D gene is named only where the DNA matches it firmly. Clone size, where shown, is once, few, many, or a class for clones that have expanded.

NA	TRBJ2-3	few	16	TRBV7-2	CASSLAAGTPTDTQYF	TGTGCCAGCAGCTTAGCCGCGGGGACCCCCACAGATACGCAGTATTTT
NA	TRBJ1-4	NA	16	TRBV28	CASSGGSIATNEKLFF	TGTGCCAGCAGTGGAGGCAGCATAGCAACTAATGAAAAACTGTTTTTT
TRBD1	TRBJ1-6	NA	15	TRBV5-4	CASSPPTGDRSPLHF	TGTGCCAGCAGCCCTCCGACAGGGGATCGGTCACCCCTCCACTTT
TRBD2	TRBJ2-1	few	16	TRBV29-1	CSVNNPTSGNYNEQFF	TGCAGCGTTAACAATCCGACTAGCGGGAACTACAATGAGCAGTTCTTC
NA	TRBJ1-2	many	12	TRBV29-1	CSPWTLRYGYTF	TGCAGCCCATGGACACTTCGCTATGGCTACACCTTC
TRBD2	TRBJ2-3	many	14	TRBV20-1	CSAGASGITDTQYF	TGCAGTGCTGGCGCTAGCGGTATCACAGATACGCAGTATTTT
NA	TRBJ1-4	NA	12	TRBV29-1	CSVGAGVEKLFF	TGCAGCGTTGGCGCAGGCGTCGAAAAACTGTTTTTT
NA	TRBJ2-3	NA	11	TRBV12-5	CASALTDTQYF	TGTGCTAGTGCCCTAACAGATACGCAGTATTTT
TRBD2	TRBJ2-3	NA	14	TRBV7-2	CASSLEAGTDTQYF	TGTGCCAGCAGCTTAGAAGCGGGGACAGATACGCAGTATTTT
NA	TRBJ2-2	NA	14	TRBV6-2/TRBV6-3	CASSPLLGTGELFF	TGTGCCAGCAGTCCACTGCTTGGGACCGGGGAGCTGTTTTTT
NA	TRBJ1-4	NA	11	TRBV2	CASRDVEKLFF	TGTGCCAGCAGGGACGTGGAAAAACTGTTTTTT
NA	TRBJ1-1	many	15	TRBV6-6	CASSHNPILNTEAFF	TGTGCCAGCAGCCACAACCCCATTTTGAACACTGAAGCTTTCTTT
TRBD2	TRBJ2-3	many	15	TRBV12-3/TRBV12-4	CASTLTSRGTDTQYF	TGTGCCAGCACCCTGACTAGCAGAGGCACAGATACGCAGTATTTT
NA	TRBJ2-6	NA	14	TRBV6-6	CASSYSVGANVLTF	TGTGCCAGCAGTTACTCGGTTGGGGCCAACGTCCTGACTTTC
NA	TRBJ1-1	many	17	TRBV14	CASSLRQGGGRHTEAFF	TGTGCCAGCAGCCTTCGACAAGGGGGAGGTAGACACACTGAAGCTTTCTTT
NA	TRBJ2-5	many	13	TRBV28	CASISLGAEAQYF	TGTGCCAGCATCTCATTAGGGGCGGAGGCCCAGTACTTC
NA	TRBJ2-1	few	12	TRBV7-2	CALGPNANEQFF	TGTGCCCTCGGGCCTAACGCCAATGAGCAGTTCTTC
TRBD1	TRBJ1-1	few	13	TRBV29-1	CSVNPTGDTEAFF	TGCAGCGTGAACCCGACAGGGGACACTGAAGCTTTCTTT
NA	TRBJ1-4	few	15	TRBV6-5	CASSYSLGVGEKLFF	TGTGCCAGCAGTTACTCGCTGGGGGTCGGAGAAAAACTGTTTTTT
TRBD1	TRBJ1-2	many	14	TRBV14	CASSQAGQFYGYTF	TGTGCCAGCAGCCAAGCGGGACAGTTCTATGGCTACACCTTC
NA	TRBJ1-6	many	16	TRBV21-1	CASSKERGVRDSPLHF	TGTGCCAGCAGCAAAGAGAGGGGGGTGAGGGATTCACCCCTCCACTTT
TRBD1	TRBJ1-5	NA	12	TRBV6-6	CASSPGTGLQHF	TGTGCCAGCAGCCCGGGGACAGGCTTGCAGCATTTT
TRBD1	TRBJ2-6	few	19	TRBV3-1	CASSQVVFLGQGGANVLTF	TGTGCCAGCAGCCAAGTCGTCTTCCTGGGACAGGGTGGGGCCAACGTCCTGACTTTC
NA	TRBJ1-1	NA	15	TRBV19	CASSRDSGSGSEAFF	TGTGCCAGTAGTAGAGACAGTGGGTCGGGGTCTGAAGCTTTCTTT
TRBD1	TRBJ2-5	many	14	TRBV9	CASSVGTDQETQYF	TGTGCCAGCAGCGTCGGGACAGATCAAGAGACCCAGTACTTC
TRBD2	TRBJ2-1	few	15	TRBV7-2	CASSLVLAGGNEQFF	TGTGCCAGCAGCTTAGTACTAGCGGGAGGCAATGAGCAGTTCTTC
TRBD2	TRBJ2-1	medium-sized	15	TRBV4-3	CASSPMAAGGWEQFF	TGCGCCAGCAGCCCGATGGCAGCGGGAGGATGGGAGCAGTTCTTC
TRBD1	TRBJ2-3	NA	15	TRBV20-1	CSARTETGGANTQYF	TGCAGTGCTAGAACGGAGACAGGGGGCGCGAATACGCAGTATTTT
NA	TRBJ2-3	NA	13	TRBV18	CASSPMGTDTQYF	TGTGCCAGCTCACCTATGGGAACAGATACGCAGTATTTT
NA	TRBJ1-3	NA	15	TRBV6-9	CASSCRWGSRNTIYF	TGTGCCAGCAGTTGCCGCTGGGGAAGTAGAAACACCATATATTTT
NA	TRBJ2-7	NA	13	TRBV2	CASSVTRSREQYF	TGTGCCAGCAGTGTGACTAGGAGTAGGGAGCAGTACTTC
NA	TRBJ1-1	many	13	TRBV6-1	CASLPGLNTEAFF	TGTGCCAGCTTACCCGGACTGAACACTGAAGCTTTCTTT